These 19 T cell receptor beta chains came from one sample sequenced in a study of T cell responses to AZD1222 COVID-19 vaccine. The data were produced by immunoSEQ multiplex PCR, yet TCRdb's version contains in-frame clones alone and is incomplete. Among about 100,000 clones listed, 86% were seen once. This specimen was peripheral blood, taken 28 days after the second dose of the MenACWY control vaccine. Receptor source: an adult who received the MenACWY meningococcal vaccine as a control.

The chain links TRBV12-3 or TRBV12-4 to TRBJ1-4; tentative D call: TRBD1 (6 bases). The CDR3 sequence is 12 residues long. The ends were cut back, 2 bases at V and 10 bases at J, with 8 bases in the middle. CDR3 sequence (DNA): TGTGCCAGCAGTTTAAAGGGGGTAAAACTGTTTTTT. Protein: CASSLKGVKLFF.

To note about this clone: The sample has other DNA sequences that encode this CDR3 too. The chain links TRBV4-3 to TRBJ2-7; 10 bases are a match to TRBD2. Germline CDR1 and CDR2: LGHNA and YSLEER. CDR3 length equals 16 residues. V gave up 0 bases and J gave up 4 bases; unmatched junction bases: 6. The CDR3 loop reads CASSQDPSGGPYEQYF. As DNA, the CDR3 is TGCGCCAGCAGCCAAGATCCTAGCGGGGGCCCATACGAGCAGTACTTC.

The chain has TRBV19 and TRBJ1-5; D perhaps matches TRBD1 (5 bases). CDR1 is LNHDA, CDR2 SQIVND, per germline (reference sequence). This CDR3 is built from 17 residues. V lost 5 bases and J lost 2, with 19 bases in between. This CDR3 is CASSGAVVGSGNQPQHF. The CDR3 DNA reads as TGTGCCAGTAGTGGGGCGGTAGTCGGATCGGGCAATCAGCCCCAGCATTTT.

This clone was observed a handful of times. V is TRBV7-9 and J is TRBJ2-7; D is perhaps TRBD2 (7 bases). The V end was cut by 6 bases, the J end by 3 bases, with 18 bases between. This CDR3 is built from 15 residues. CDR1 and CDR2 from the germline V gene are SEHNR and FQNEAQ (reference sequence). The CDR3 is CASRYEGGPHYEQYF. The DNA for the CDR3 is TGTGCCAGCAGGTACGAGGGGGGGCCGCACTACGAGCAGTACTTC.

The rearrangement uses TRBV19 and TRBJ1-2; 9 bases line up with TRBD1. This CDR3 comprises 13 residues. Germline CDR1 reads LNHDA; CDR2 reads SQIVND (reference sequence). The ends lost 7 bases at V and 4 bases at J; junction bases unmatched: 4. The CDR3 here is CASTPDRGYGYTF. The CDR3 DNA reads TGTGCCAGTACCCCGGACAGGGGCTATGGCTACACCTTC.

Written as DNA, the CDR3 is TGTGCCAGCGGAGGGGAGGACAATGAGCAGTTCTTC. The encoded protein is CASGGEDNEQFF. The V and J genes are TRBV2 and TRBJ2-1, with D maybe TRBD2 (6 bases). Germline assignment: CDR1 SNHLY and CDR2 FYNNEI. Trimming pared 8 bases from V and 5 bases from J, leaving 10 bases between. The CDR3 runs to 12 residues.

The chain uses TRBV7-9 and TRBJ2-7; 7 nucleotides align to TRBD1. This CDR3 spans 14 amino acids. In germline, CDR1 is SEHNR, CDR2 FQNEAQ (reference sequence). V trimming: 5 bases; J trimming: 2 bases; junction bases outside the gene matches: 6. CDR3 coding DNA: TGTGCCAGCAGCCTCGGGACAGCCACCTACGAGCAGTACTTC. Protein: CASSLGTATYEQYF.

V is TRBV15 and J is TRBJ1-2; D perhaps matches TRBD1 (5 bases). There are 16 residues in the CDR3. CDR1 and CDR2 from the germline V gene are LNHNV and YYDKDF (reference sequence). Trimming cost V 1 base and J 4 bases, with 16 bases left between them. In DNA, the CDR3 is TGTGCCACCAGCAGAGGCAACGAGGGGTTACGCTATGGCTACACCTTC. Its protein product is CATSRGNEGLRYGYTF.

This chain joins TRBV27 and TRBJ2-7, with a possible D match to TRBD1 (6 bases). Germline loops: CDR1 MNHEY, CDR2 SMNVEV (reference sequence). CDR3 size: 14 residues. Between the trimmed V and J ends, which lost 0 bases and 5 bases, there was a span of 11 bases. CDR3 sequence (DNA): TGTGCCAGCAGTTTATCTTCAGGGGACCACGAGCAGTACTTC. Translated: CASSLSSGDHEQYF.

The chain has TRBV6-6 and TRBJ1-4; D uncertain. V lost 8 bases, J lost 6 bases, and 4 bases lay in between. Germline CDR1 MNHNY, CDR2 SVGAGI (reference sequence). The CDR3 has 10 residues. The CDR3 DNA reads TGTGCCAGCCATCATGAAAAACTGTTTTTT. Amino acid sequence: CASHHEKLFF.

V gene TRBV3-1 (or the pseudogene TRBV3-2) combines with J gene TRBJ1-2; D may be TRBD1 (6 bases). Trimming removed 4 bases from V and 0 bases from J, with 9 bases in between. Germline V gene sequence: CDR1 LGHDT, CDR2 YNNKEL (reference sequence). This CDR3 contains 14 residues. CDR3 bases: TGTGCCAGCAGCCGGACAGTTTCTAACTATGGCTACACCTTC. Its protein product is CASSRTVSNYGYTF.

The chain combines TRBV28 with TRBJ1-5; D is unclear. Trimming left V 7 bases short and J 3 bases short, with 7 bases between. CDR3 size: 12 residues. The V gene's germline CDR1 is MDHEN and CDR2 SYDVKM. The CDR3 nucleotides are TGTGCCAGCAAACAACTCAATCAGCCCCAGCATTTT. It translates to CASKQLNQPQHF.

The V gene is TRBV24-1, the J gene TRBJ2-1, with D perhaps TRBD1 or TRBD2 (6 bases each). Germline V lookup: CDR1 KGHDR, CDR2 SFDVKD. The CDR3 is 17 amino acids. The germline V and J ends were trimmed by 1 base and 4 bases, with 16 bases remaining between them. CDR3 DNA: TGTGCCACCAGTGATTTAGGGGGGCAGGGAGCTTACAATGAGCAGTTCTTC. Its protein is CATSDLGGQGAYNEQFF.

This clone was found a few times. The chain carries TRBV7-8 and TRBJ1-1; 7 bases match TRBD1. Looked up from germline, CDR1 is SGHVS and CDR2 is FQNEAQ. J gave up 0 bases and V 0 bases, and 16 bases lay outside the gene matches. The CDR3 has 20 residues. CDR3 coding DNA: TGTGCCAGCAGCTTAGCCGAGACAGGGCTCGGCGGCCTCATGAACACTGAAGCTTTCTTT. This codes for CASSLAETGLGGLMNTEAFF.

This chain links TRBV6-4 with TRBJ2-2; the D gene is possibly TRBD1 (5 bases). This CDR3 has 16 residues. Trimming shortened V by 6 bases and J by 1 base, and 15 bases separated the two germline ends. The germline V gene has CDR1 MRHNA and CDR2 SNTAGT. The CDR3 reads CASSVTLTGNTGELFF. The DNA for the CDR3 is TGTGCCAGCAGCGTGACCCTAACAGGGAACACCGGGGAGCTGTTTTTT.

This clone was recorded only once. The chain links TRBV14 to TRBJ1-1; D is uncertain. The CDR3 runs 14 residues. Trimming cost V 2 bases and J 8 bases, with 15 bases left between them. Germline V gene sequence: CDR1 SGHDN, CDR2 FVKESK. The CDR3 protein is CASSQFGISLEAFF. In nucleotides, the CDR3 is TGTGCCAGCAGCCAATTTGGGATCTCCTTAGAAGCTTTCTTT.

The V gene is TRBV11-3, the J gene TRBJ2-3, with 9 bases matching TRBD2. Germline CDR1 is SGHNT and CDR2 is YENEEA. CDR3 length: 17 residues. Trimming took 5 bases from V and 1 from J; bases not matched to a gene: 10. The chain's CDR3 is CASSHTASSGGTDTQYF. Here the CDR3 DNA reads TGTGCCAGCAGCCACACGGCGTCTAGCGGGGGCACAGATACGCAGTATTTT.

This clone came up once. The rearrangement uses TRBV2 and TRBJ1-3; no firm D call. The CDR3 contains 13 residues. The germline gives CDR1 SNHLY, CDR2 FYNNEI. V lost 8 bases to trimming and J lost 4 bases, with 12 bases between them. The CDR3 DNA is TGTGCCAGCTCTAAGTCCTTAGGAAACACCATATATTTT. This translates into CASSKSLGNTIYF.

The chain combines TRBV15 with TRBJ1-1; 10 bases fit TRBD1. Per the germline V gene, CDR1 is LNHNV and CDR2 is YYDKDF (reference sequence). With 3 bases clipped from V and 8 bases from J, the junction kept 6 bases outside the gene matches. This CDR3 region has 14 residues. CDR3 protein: CATSSPGQGREAFF. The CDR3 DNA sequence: TGTGCCACCAGCAGTCCGGGACAGGGGAGGGAAGCTTTCTTT.